What follows are 5 T cell receptor beta chains derived from one specimen sequenced in a study of T cell responses to AZD1222 COVID-19 vaccine. Some clones are missing from TCRdb's copy, which holds only in-frame ones; the method was immunoSEQ multiplex PCR. This table has around 130,000 clones, more than 85% appearing once. The sequencing used peripheral blood, collected on day 0 of AZD1222 vaccination. These TCRs come from an adult in good health.

This chain joins TRBV24-1 and TRBJ1-5; D is unresolved. Trimming stripped 9 bases from V and 2 bases from J, with 7 bases between. Per germline, CDR1 KGHDR and CDR2 SFDVKD. The CDR3 consists of 12 residues. The DNA of the CDR3 is TGTGCCACCTTTCGGGGCAATCAGCCCCAGCATTTT. This codes for CATFRGNQPQHF.

The rearrangement joins TRBV3-1 (or the pseudogene TRBV3-2) to TRBJ2-5, with D uncertain. The V gene's germline CDR1 is LGHDT and CDR2 YNNKEL (reference sequence). Between the trimmed V and J ends, which lost 3 bases and 4 bases, there was a span of 12 bases. The CDR3 covers 14 residues. In nucleotides, the CDR3 is TGTGCCAGCAGCCAGGGCTCCTTGGCAGAGACCCAGTACTTC. Translating gives CASSQGSLAETQYF.

This chain uses TRBV9 with TRBJ2-7; D is unresolved. The CDR3 has 14 residues. The V end lost 2 bases, the J end lost 1 base, and 10 bases lay between the germline ends. The germline CDR1 and CDR2 sequences are SGDLS and YYNGEE. The CDR3 spells CASSVSSLSYEQYF. CDR3 DNA sequence: TGTGCCAGCAGCGTTAGTAGTCTTTCCTACGAGCAGTACTTC.

The DNA of the CDR3 is TGTGCCAGCAGTCCCGCCACGGGTAGGTATGAAGCTTTCTTT. The encoded protein is CASSPATGRYEAFF. This rearrangement joins TRBV27 to TRBJ1-1, with unresolved D. The germline CDR1 and CDR2 sequences are MNHEY and SMNVEV (reference sequence). The V end was cut by 5 bases, the J end by 7 bases, with 17 bases between. The CDR3 runs to 14 residues.

This clone was recorded only once. The chain is built from TRBV7-8 and TRBJ1-1; D is undetermined. Trimming stripped 2 bases from V and 1 base from J, with 11 bases between. The V gene's germline CDR1 is SGHVS and CDR2 FQNEAQ. The CDR3 has 15 amino acids. The CDR3 sequence is CASSLLGVGNTEAFF. The DNA of the CDR3 is TGTGCCAGCAGCTTACTTGGGGTGGGGAACACTGAAGCTTTCTTT.